This T cell receptor (beta chain) was captured in a study of human T cells and chemical hapten exposure. As for the study in general: Throughout the approximately 25-week study, diphenylcyclopropenone was applied weekly to the patients' scalps.

Time point of the sample: patch test 1, 2 weeks after DPC sensitization. The treatment denotes: therapeutic diphenylcyclopropenone sensitization with weekly scalp DPC. Each patch-test visit's blood sample preceded patch application. Unique molecular identifiers were attached to individual cDNA molecules during library preparation. Per the study methods: Samples contained a median of roughly 93,000 TCRs, with a range of about 23,224 to 700,000. TCRdb redid the calling of the RACE reads with MiXCR, one entry per CDR3 protein. None of the V and J calls come from the authors' own analysis; TCRdb made them. Of roughly 180,000 distinct CDR3 sequences listed, 20% to 25% were seen once; the top ten hold under 7.5%. From germline, CDR1 is SGHRS and CDR2 YFSETQ. The CDR3 loop spans 14 amino acids. V lost 4 bases and J lost 9, with 17 bases in between. Ten or more counts support this clonotype.

Source: whole blood, taken in connection with sensitization to the hapten diphenylcyclopropenone (DPC). The rearrangement joins TRBV5-1 to TRBJ2-1; perhaps TRBD1 as D (6 bases). This clonotype was obtained from a woman aged 45-65 years with alopecia areata. Some clones in this sample may be carry-over from other donors' samples. The CDR3 sequence is CASSDISRTAEQFF. Here the CDR3 DNA reads TGCGCCAGCAGCGACATAAGTCGGACAGCTGAGCAGTTCTTC. The full variable domain, with the rest looked up from reference TRBV5-1 and TRBJ2-1, is KAGVTQTPRYLIKTRGQQVTLSCSPISGHRSVSWYQQTPGQGLQFLFEYFSETQRNKGNFPGRFSGRQFSNSRSEMNVSTLELGDSALYLCASSDISRTAEQFFGPGTRLTVL.